The 18 T cell receptor beta chains given below trace back to one sample, sequenced in a study of blood T cell repertoires in COVID-19. Repertoires were generated with immunoSEQ multiplex PCR, while TCRdb's copy carries only in-frame clones and drops some. The table includes about 400,000 clones, approximately 87% detected once. The source material was PBMCs or T cells enriched from blood (not recorded which). The receptors were sampled from a woman between 50 and 59 years old who had recovered from COVID-19.

The CDR3 region is CASSPRQGGNEQYF. Written as DNA, the CDR3 is TGTGCCAGCTCACCCCGACAGGGGGGTAACGAGCAGTACTTC. This chain joins TRBV18 and TRBJ2-7, with 9 bases lining up with TRBD1. In germline, CDR1 is KGHSH, CDR2 LQKENI. V was pared by 3 bases and J by 5 bases, with 5 bases of the junction left unmatched. The CDR3 totals 14 residues.

V is TRBV6-5 and J is TRBJ1-4, with TRBD1 as a possible D gene (6 bases). V gave up 6 bases and J gave up 8 bases, with 16 bases separating them. The CDR3 runs to 14 residues. Germline CDR1 and CDR2: MNHEY and SVGAGI. The CDR3 nucleotides read TGTGCCAGCAGAGCGGGGGGGGCCTGGGAAAAACTGTTTTTT. The encoded protein is CASRAGGAWEKLFF.

This clone was seen a single time. The V and J genes are TRBV28 and TRBJ2-5; D remains ambiguous. V lost 6 bases and J lost 5, with 10 bases in between. This CDR3 is 12 amino acids long. Germline V gives CDR1 MDHEN, CDR2 SYDVKM. The CDR3 reads CASSLDGETQYF. DNA for the CDR3: TGTGCCAGCAGCTTAGACGGGGAGACCCAGTACTTC.

CDR3 amino acids: CASSQAVENIQYF. The CDR3, as DNA: TGTGCCAGCAGCCAAGCCGTAGAGAACATTCAGTACTTC. This chain links TRBV4-2 with TRBJ2-4; D gene uncertain. V was clipped by 1 base and J by 7 bases, with 8 bases between them. Germline-derived CDR1 and CDR2 are LGHNA and YNFKEQ. This CDR3 is 13 amino acids long.

This clone appeared a few times. The CDR3 sequence: CASSQEGGLNEKLFF. The CDR3 nucleotides read TGTGCCAGCAGCCAAGAGGGGGGGCTTAATGAAAAACTGTTTTTT. V usage is TRBV3-1 (or the pseudogene TRBV3-2) and J usage is TRBJ1-4; tentatively, D is TRBD1 (6 bases). Germline-derived CDR1 and CDR2 are LGHDT and YNNKEL (reference sequence). The CDR3 loop spans 15 amino acids. V was pared by 0 bases and J by 4 bases, with 9 bases between.

V usage is TRBV4-2 and J usage is TRBJ2-2, with 9 bases that match TRBD2. V lost 2 bases and J lost 7; bases outside the gene matches: 17. Looked up from germline, CDR1 is LGHNA and CDR2 is YNFKEQ. This CDR3 has 19 residues. The CDR3, as DNA: TGTGCCAGCAGCCAAACGATCCTAGCGGGGAGCGCGACGGGCGGGGAGCTGTTTTTT. This codes for CASSQTILAGSATGGELFF.

This clone was seen once. The V and J genes are TRBV28 and TRBJ1-5; D uncertain. This CDR3 contains 15 residues. CDR1 and CDR2 from the germline V gene are MDHEN and SYDVKM. The V end was cut by 1 base, the J end by 2 bases, with 9 bases between. CDR3 residues: CASSLSVSGNQPQHF. In DNA form, the CDR3 reads TGTGCCAGCAGTTTATCTGTATCAGGCAATCAGCCCCAGCATTTT.

The CDR3, as DNA: TGTGCCAGCAGCGCCACTAGCGGAGTTAGCACAGATACGCAGTATTTT. As protein: CASSATSGVSTDTQYF. The V call is TRBV9, the J call TRBJ2-3; TRBD2 agrees at 8 bases. Germline CDR1 and CDR2: SGDLS and YYNGEE. V lost 3 bases to trimming and J lost 0 bases; unmatched junction nucleotides: 6. The CDR3 totals 16 residues.

This clone was counted a single time. This chain uses TRBV7-9 with TRBJ2-7; 8 bases agree with TRBD1. J lost 3 bases, V lost 5 bases, and 9 bases had no gene match. Germline values: CDR1 SEHNR, CDR2 FQNEAQ (reference sequence). The CDR3 consists of 15 residues. The DNA for the CDR3 is TGTGCCAGCAGCCCCGGACAGGGTAACATCTACGAGCAGTACTTC. This codes for CASSPGQGNIYEQYF.

This clone is a singleton in its sample. This chain uses TRBV2 with TRBJ1-1, with D uncertain. Trimming took 6 bases from V and 2 from J, leaving 10 bases between them. The CDR3 has 13 residues. CDR1 and CDR2 (germline): SNHLY, FYNNEI. CDR3 in DNA: TGTGCCAGCAGATGGGGAGAAAACACTGAAGCTTTCTTT. Translation: CASRWGENTEAFF.

This chain links TRBV11-3 with TRBJ2-1; 7 bases fit TRBD2. Germline trimming cut 2 bases from V and 0 bases from J; bases unmatched to any gene: 7. The CDR3 is 17 amino acids. CDR1 is SGHNT and CDR2 is YENEEA in the germline V gene. CDR3 sequence reads: CASSLSGGGSSYNEQFF. For the CDR3, the DNA is TGTGCCAGCAGCTTAAGTGGCGGGGGAAGCTCCTACAATGAGCAGTTCTTC.

The chain links TRBV4-2 to TRBJ2-1, with 9 bases lining up with TRBD2. Germline lookup yields CDR1 LGHNA and CDR2 YNFKEQ. V gave up 5 bases and J gave up 3 bases; unmatched junction bases: 5. The CDR3 spans 15 residues. The CDR3 DNA follows: TGTGCCAGCAGCAAGATAGCGGGGGACTACAATGAGCAGTTCTTC. It encodes CASSKIAGDYNEQFF.

J is TRBJ2-5 and V is TRBV29-1, with 7 bases lining up with TRBD2. The CDR3 consists of 12 residues. Germline V CDR1 and CDR2: SQVTM, ANQGSEA. J gave up 5 bases and V 7 bases, and 7 bases lay outside the gene matches. In nucleotides, the CDR3 is TGCAGCGCATCCAGCGGGGTTGAGACCCAGTACTTC. It encodes CSASSGVETQYF.

The chain couples TRBV29-1 to TRBJ2-4, with TRBD1 as a possible D gene (5 bases). V was trimmed by 4 bases and J by 8 bases, leaving 12 bases between them. The CDR3 runs 12 residues. Germline CDR1 and CDR2: SQVTM and ANQGSEA. The CDR3 bases are TGCAGCGTTGGAGGCCAGGGTGACATTCAGTACTTC. Its translation: CSVGGQGDIQYF.

V usage is TRBV19 and J usage is TRBJ2-6, with unresolved D. CDR1 is LNHDA, CDR2 SQIVND, per germline (reference sequence). V was pared by 3 bases and J by 1 base, with 16 bases between. The CDR3 has 18 residues. This chain's CDR3 is CASSIIGPTLSGANVLTF. DNA for the CDR3: TGTGCCAGTAGTATTATCGGTCCCACCCTTTCTGGGGCCAACGTCCTGACTTTC. Full variable domain (outside the CDR3, taken from reference TRBV19 and TRBJ2-6): DGGITQSPKYLFRKEGQNVTLSCEQNLNHDAMYWYRQDPGQGLRLIYYSQIVNDFQKGDIAEGYSVSREKKESFPLTVTSAQKNPTAFYLCASSIIGPTLSGANVLTFGAGSRLTVL.

This clone was picked up a small number of times. This chain uses TRBV27 with TRBJ1-2, with 11 nucleotides matching TRBD1. Losses at the gene ends were 5 bases for V and 4 bases for J; bases not matched to a gene: 3. This CDR3 has 14 residues. Per germline, CDR1 MNHEY and CDR2 SMNVEV (reference sequence). CDR3 protein: CASSRTGGFYGYTF. The CDR3 nucleotides read TGTGCCAGCAGTCGGACAGGGGGCTTCTATGGCTACACCTTC.

V gene TRBV19 combines with J gene TRBJ1-5; TRBD1 is a possible D gene (6 bases). Germline V lookup: CDR1 LNHDA, CDR2 SQIVND (reference sequence). The CDR3 has 16 residues. V gave up 2 bases and J gave up 3 bases, with 14 bases separating them. This chain's CDR3 is CASSIFLGGYNQPQHF. Here the CDR3 DNA reads TGTGCCAGTAGTATATTCCTTGGGGGCTACAATCAGCCCCAGCATTTT.

The chain joins TRBV5-1 to TRBJ2-7; tentative D call: TRBD1 (6 bases). The CDR3 runs 12 residues. Germline V lookup: CDR1 SGHRS, CDR2 YFSETQ. V lost 4 bases, J lost 6 bases, and 11 bases lay in between. The CDR3 DNA reads as TGCGCCAGCAGCCTGCAGGGGCTCGAGCAGTACTTC. The encoded protein is CASSLQGLEQYF. Based on the CDR3 plus reference TRBV5-1 and TRBJ2-7, the full variable domain is KAGVTQTPRYLIKTRGQQVTLSCSPISGHRSVSWYQQTPGQGLQFLFEYFSETQRNKGNFPGRFSGRQFSNSRSEMNVSTLELGDSALYLCASSLQGLEQYFGPGTRLTVT.